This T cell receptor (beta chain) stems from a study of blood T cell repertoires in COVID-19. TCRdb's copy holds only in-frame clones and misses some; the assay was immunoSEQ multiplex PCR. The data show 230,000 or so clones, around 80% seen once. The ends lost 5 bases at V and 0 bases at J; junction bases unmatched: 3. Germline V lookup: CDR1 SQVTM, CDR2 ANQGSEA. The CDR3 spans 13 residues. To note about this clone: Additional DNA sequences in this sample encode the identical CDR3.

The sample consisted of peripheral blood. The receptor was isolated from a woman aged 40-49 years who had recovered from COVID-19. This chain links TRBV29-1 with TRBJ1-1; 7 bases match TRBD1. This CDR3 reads CSVQGQMNTEAFF. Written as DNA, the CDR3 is TGCAGCGTTCAGGGACAGATGAACACTGAAGCTTTCTTT.